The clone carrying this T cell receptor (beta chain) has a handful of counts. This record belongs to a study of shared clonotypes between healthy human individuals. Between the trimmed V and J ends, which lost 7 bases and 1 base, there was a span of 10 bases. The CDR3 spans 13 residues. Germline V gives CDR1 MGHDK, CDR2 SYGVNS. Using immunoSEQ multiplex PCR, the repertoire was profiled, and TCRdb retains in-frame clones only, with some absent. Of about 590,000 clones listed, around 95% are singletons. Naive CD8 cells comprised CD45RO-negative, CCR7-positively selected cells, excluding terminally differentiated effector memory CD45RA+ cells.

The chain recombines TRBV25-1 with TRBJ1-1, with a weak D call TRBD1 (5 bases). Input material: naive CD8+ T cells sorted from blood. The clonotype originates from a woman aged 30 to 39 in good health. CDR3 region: CASIQGTNTEAFF. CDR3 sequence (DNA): TGTGCCAGCATTCAGGGAACGAACACTGAAGCTTTCTTT. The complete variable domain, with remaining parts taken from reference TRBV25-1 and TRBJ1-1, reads EADIYQTPRYLVIGTGKKITLECSQTMGHDKMYWYQQDPGMELHLIHYSYGVNSTEKGDLSSESTVSRIRTEHFPLTLESARPSHTSQYLCASIQGTNTEAFFGQGTRLTVV.